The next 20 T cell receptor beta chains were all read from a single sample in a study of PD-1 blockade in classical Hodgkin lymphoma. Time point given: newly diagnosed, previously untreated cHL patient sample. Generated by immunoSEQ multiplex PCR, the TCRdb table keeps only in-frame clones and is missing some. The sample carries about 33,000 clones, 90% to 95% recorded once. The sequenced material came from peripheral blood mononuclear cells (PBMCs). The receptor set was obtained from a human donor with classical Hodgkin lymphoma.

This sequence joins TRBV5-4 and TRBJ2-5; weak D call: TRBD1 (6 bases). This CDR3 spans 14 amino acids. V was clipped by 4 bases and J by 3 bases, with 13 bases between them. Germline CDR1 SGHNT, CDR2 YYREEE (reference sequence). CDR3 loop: CASSVTGIEETQYF. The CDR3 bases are TGTGCCAGCAGCGTAACAGGGATTGAAGAGACCCAGTACTTC.

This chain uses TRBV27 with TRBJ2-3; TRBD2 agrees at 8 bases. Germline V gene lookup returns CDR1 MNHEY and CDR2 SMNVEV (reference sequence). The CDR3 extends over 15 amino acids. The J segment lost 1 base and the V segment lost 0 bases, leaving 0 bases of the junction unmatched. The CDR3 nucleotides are TGTGCCAGCAGTTTATCGACTAGCGGCACAGATACGCAGTATTTT. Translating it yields CASSLSTSGTDTQYF.

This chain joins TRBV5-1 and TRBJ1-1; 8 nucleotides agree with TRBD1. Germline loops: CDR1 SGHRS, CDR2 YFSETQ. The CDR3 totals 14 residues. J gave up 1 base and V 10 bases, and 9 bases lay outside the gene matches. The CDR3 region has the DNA TGCGCCTGCACCCAAGGGACAGGGAACACTGAAGCTTTCTTT. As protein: CACTQGTGNTEAFF.

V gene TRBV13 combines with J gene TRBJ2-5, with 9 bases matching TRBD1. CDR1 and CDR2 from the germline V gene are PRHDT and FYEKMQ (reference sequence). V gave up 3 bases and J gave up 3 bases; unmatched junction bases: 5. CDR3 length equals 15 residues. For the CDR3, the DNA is TGTGCCAGCAGCTTTAAACAGGGGGCCGAAGAGACCCAGTACTTC. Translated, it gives CASSFKQGAEETQYF.

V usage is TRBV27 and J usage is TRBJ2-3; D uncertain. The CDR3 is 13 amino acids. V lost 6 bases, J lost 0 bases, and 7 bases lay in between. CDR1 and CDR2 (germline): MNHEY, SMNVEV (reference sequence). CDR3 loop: CASRWGSTDTQYF. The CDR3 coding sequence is TGTGCCAGCAGATGGGGAAGCACAGATACGCAGTATTTT.

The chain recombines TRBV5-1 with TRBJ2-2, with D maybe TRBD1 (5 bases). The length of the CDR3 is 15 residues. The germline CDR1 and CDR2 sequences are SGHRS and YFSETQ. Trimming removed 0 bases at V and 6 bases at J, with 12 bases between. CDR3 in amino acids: CASSLVSLGAGELFF. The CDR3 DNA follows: TGCGCCAGCAGCTTGGTCAGCCTAGGGGCCGGGGAGCTGTTTTTT.

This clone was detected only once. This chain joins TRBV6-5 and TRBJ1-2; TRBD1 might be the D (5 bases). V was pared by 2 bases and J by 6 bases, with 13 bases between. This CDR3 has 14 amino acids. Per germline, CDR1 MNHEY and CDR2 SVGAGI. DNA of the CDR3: TGTGCCAGCAGTTACGGGAGGGGAGAAAATGGCTACACCTTC. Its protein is CASSYGRGENGYTF.

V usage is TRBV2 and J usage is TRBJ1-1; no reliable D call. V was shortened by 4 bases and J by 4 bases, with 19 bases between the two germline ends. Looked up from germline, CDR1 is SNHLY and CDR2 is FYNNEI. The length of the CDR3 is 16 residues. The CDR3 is CASSADRVVGFTEAFF. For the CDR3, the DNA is TGTGCCAGCAGTGCCGATAGGGTCGTGGGATTCACTGAAGCTTTCTTT. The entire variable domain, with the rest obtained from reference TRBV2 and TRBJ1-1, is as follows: EPEVTQTPSHQVTQMGQEVILRCVPISNHLYFYWYRQILGQKVEFLVSFYNNEISEKSEIFDDQFSVERPDGSNFTLKIRSTKLEDSAMYFCASSADRVVGFTEAFFGQGTRLTVV.

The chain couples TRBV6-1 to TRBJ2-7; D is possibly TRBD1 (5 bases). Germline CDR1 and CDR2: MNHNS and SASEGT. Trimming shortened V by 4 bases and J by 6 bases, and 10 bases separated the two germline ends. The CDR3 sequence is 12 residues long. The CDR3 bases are TGTGCCAGCAGTGCAGGCACAGGCGAGCAGTACTTC. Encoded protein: CASSAGTGEQYF.

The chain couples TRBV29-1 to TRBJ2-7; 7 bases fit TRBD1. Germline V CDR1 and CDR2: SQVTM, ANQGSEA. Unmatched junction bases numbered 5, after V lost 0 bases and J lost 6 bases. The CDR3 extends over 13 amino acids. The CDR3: CSVEENRGGEQYF. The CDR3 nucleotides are TGCAGCGTTGAAGAGAACAGGGGCGGCGAGCAGTACTTC.

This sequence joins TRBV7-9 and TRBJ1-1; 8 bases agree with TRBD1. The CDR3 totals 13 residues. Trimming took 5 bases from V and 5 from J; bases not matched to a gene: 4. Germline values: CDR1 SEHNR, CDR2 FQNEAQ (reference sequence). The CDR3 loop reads CASSRTGRTEAFF. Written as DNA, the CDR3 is TGTGCCAGCAGCCGGACAGGGCGGACTGAAGCTTTCTTT.

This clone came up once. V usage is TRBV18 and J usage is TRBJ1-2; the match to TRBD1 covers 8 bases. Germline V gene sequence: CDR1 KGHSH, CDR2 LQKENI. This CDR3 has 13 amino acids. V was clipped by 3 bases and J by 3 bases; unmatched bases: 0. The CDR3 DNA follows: TGTGCCAGCTCACCGACAGGGGACTATGGCTACACCTTC. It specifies CASSPTGDYGYTF.

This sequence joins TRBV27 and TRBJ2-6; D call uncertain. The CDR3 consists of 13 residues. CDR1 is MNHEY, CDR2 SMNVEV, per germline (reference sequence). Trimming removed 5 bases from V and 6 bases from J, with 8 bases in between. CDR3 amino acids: CASSHIPANVLTF. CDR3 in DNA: TGTGCCAGCAGTCACATTCCGGCCAACGTCCTGACTTTC.

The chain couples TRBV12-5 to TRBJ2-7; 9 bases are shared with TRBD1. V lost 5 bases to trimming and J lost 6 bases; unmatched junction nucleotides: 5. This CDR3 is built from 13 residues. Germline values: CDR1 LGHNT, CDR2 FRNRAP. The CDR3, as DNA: TGTGCTAGTGGTCCGGGACAGGGAGGCGAGCAGTACTTC. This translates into CASGPGQGGEQYF.

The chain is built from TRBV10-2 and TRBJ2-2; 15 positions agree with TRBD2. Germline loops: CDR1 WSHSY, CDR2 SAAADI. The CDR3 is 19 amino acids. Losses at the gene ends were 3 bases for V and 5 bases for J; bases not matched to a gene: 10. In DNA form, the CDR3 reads TGCGCCAGCAGTGATCCGGGACTAGCGGGAGGTCTTTTTACCGGGGAGCTGTTTTTT. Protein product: CASSDPGLAGGLFTGELFF.

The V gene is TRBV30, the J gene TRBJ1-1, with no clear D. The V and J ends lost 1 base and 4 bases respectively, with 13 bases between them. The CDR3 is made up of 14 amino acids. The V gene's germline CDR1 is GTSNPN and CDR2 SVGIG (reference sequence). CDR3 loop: CAWSEVGRVTEAFF. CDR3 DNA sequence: TGTGCCTGGAGTGAAGTAGGGCGAGTCACTGAAGCTTTCTTT.

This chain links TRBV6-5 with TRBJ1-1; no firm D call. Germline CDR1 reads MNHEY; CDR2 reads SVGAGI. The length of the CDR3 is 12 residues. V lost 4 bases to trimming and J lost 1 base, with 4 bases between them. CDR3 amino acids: CASSSKNTEAFF. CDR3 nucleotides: TGTGCCAGCAGTTCCAAGAACACTGAAGCTTTCTTT.

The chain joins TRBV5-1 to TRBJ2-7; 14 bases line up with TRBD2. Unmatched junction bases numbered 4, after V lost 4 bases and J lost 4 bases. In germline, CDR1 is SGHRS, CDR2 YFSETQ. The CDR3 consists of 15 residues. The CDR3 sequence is CASSPWTSGRYEQYF. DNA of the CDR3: TGCGCCAGCAGCCCGTGGACTAGCGGGAGGTACGAGCAGTACTTC.

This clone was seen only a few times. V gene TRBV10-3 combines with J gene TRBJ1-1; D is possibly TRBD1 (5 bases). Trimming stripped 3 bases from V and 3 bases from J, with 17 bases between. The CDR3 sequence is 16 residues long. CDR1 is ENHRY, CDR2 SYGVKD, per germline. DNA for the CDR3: TGTGCCATCAGTGACCCGAGGGGCAGGAGGGACACTGAAGCTTTCTTT. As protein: CAISDPRGRRDTEAFF.

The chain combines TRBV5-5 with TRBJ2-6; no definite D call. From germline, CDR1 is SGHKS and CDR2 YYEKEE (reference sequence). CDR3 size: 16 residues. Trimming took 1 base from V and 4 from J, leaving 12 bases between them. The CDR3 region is CASSLYRLPGANVLTF. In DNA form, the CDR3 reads TGTGCCAGCAGCTTGTACCGGCTCCCCGGGGCCAACGTCCTGACTTTC.